The 21 T cell receptor beta chains given below trace back to one sample, sequenced in a study of T cells in Graves' hyperthyroidism and ophthalmopathy. The source material, RNA transcripts, was used to amplify TCR beta CDR3 regions. An initial round of RT-PCR targeting the TCR CDR3 relied on the HTBI primer set. MiXCR was run by TCRdb on the multiplex PCR reads, yielding one entry per CDR3 protein. The table shows 500,000 or so distinct CDR3 sequences, with roughly 18% occurring only once. Sequencing input: blood. Receptors originate from a woman between 18 and 30 years old with Graves' ophthalmopathy.

Turning to this clonotype: A read error may account for a junction end that differs from germline. The V gene is TRBV27, the J gene TRBJ1-2, with D perhaps TRBD1 (6 bases). Germline CDR1 reads MNHEY; CDR2 reads SMNVEV (reference sequence). This CDR3 has 13 residues. CDR3 in DNA: TGTGCCAACAGTCGTCAGGGGAACTATGGCTACACCTTC. Translation: CANSRQGNYGYTF.

This clonotype has ten or more counts. The V gene is TRBV30, the J gene TRBJ1-2; D is ambiguous. This CDR3 region has 10 residues. The V gene's germline CDR1 is GTSNPN and CDR2 SVGIG (reference sequence). V lost 1 base to trimming and J lost 7 bases, with 4 bases between them. The CDR3 nucleotides read TGTGCCTGGAGTGGTGGTGGCTACACCTTC. The encoded protein is CAWSGGGYTF.

This clonotype has only a few counts. This chain uses TRBV9 with TRBJ1-6; 8 nucleotides align to TRBD1. This CDR3 comprises 16 residues. J gave up 0 bases and V 3 bases, and 2 bases lay outside the gene matches. CDR1 and CDR2 from the germline V gene are SGDLS and YYNGEE. CDR3 residues: CASSAGQGSYNSPLHF. For the CDR3, the DNA is TGTGCCAGCAGCGCAGGACAGGGCTCCTATAATTCACCCCTCCACTTT. The full variable domain, rest sourced from reference TRBV9 and TRBJ1-6, is DSGVTQTPKHLITATGQRVTLRCSPRSGDLSVYWYQQSLDQGLQFLIQYYNGEERAKGNILERFSAQQFPDLHSELNLSSLELGDSALYFCASSAGQGSYNSPLHFGNGTRLTVT.

A few counts support this clonotype. The rearrangement links TRBV11-2 to TRBJ1-1; 7 bases match TRBD1. Germline loops: CDR1 SGHAT, CDR2 FQNNGV. The CDR3 has 16 residues. V lost 4 bases to trimming and J lost 4 bases; unmatched junction nucleotides: 12. The CDR3 protein is CASSSEGRAGGTEAFF. Written as DNA, the CDR3 is TGTGCCAGCAGCTCAGAGGGCAGGGCAGGGGGCACTGAAGCTTTCTTT.

The rearrangement uses TRBV20-1 and TRBJ1-5; D remains ambiguous. The CDR3 has 15 residues. CDR1 and CDR2 (germline): DFQATT, SNEGSKA (reference sequence). V was cut by 0 bases and J by 2 bases, with 11 bases left in between. In DNA, the CDR3 is TGCAGTGCTAGAGATTCGAGTGCGCGCAATCAGCCCCAGCATTTT. This translates into CSARDSSARNQPQHF.

About this clonotype itself: A read error may be the cause here, since a much bigger clone is one base away. The CDR3 carries no conserved terminal phenylalanine or tryptophan, so it likely arises from a read error. The rearrangement joins TRBV18 to TRBJ1-1, with D perhaps TRBD1 (6 bases). V was trimmed by 3 bases and J by 0 bases, leaving 11 bases between them. Germline-derived CDR1 and CDR2 are KGHSH and LQKENI. The CDR3 runs 15 residues. The CDR3 DNA sequence: TGTGCCAGCTCACCGGGGAGGGGGTTGAACACTGAAGCTTTCTCT. Translating gives CASSPGRGLNTEAFS.

This clonotype was counted between two and nine times. This chain links TRBV20-1 with TRBJ2-7, with 9 bases matching TRBD2. J lost 1 base, V lost 5 bases, and 12 bases had no gene match. This CDR3 spans 16 amino acids. Germline V gives CDR1 DFQATT, CDR2 SNEGSKA (reference sequence). The CDR3 loop reads CSAPPPLAGESYEQYF. The CDR3 bases are TGCAGTGCTCCTCCCCCCTTAGCGGGAGAGTCCTACGAGCAGTACTTC.

The chain is built from TRBV29-1 and TRBJ1-2, with D unclear. The CDR3 has 10 amino acids. With 7 bases removed from V and 8 bases from J, the gap between germline ends came to 11 bases. Germline V CDR1 and CDR2: SQVTM, ANQGSEA. The DNA of the CDR3 is TGCAGCGCGGGCAGAGACGGCTACACCTTC. Its protein is CSAGRDGYTF.

This chain connects TRBV5-4 to TRBJ2-2, with D maybe TRBD2 (6 bases). Germline assignment: CDR1 SGHNT and CDR2 YYREEE (reference sequence). The CDR3 loop spans 14 amino acids. V was clipped by 4 bases and J by 4 bases, with 11 bases between them. CDR3 DNA sequence: TGTGCCAGCAGCCCTGGCGGGGTCACCGGGGAGCTGTTTTTT. Residues: CASSPGGVTGELFF.

This clonotype has a handful of counts. The gene calls are TRBV6-1 and TRBJ1-4, with D unclear. V was trimmed by 7 bases and J by 0 bases, leaving 15 bases between them. CDR3 size: 16 residues. The V gene's germline CDR1 is MNHNS and CDR2 SASEGT. As DNA, the CDR3 is TGTGCCAGCACCGAAGACCCTCTAGCAACTAATGAAAAACTGTTTTTT. Translation gives CASTEDPLATNEKLFF.

This clonotype was seen only a few times. The V call is TRBV4-1, the J call TRBJ2-7; TRBD2 might be the D (7 bases). This CDR3 spans 15 amino acids. V shed 5 bases and J shed 5 bases, with 19 bases lying between them. CDR1 and CDR2 from the germline V gene are MGHRA and YSYEKL. The CDR3 region has the DNA TGCGCCAGCAGCAAGGGGGGAGGGGGAAGGGACGAGCAGTACTTC. Translation gives CASSKGGGGRDEQYF.

This clonotype was counted at least ten times. The DNA for the CDR3 is TGTGCCAGCGAAAGCTTGGGACAGGGGCTTCGGGAGCAGTACTTC. It specifies CASESLGQGLREQYF. V gene TRBV28 combines with J gene TRBJ2-7; 10 bases align to TRBD1. CDR3 length equals 15 residues. V was pared by 8 bases and J by 7 bases, with 14 bases of the junction left unmatched. Germline CDR1 reads MDHEN; CDR2 reads SYDVKM. Looking up the rest from reference TRBV28 and TRBJ2-7 gives the full variable domain: DVKVTQSSRYLVKRTGEKVFLECVQDMDHENMFWYRQDPGLGLRLIYFSYDVKMKEKGDIPEGYSVSREKKERFSLILESASTNQTSMYLCASESLGQGLREQYFGPGTRLTVT.

This clonotype showed up many times. CDR3 loop: CASKDRGTEAFF. CDR3 bases: TGTGCCAGTAAGGACAGGGGGACTGAAGCTTTCTTT. This sequence joins TRBV28 and TRBJ1-1; 10 bases match TRBD1. The CDR3 loop spans 12 amino acids. Germline V gene lookup returns CDR1 MDHEN and CDR2 SYDVKM. V was pared by 9 bases and J by 5 bases, with 3 bases of the junction left unmatched.

This clonotype was counted many times. The gene calls are TRBV12-3 or TRBV12-4 and TRBJ1-1; the match to TRBD1 covers 9 bases. Unmatched junction bases numbered 4, after V lost 0 bases and J lost 5 bases. This CDR3 region has 15 residues. In nucleotides, the CDR3 is TGTGCCAGCAGTTTAGCCGGACAGGGGAGGACTGAAGCTTTCTTT. Encoded protein: CASSLAGQGRTEAFF.

The chain uses TRBV5-5 and TRBJ2-6; the D gene is possibly TRBD2 (5 bases). CDR1 and CDR2 from the germline V gene are SGHKS and YYEKEE (reference sequence). This CDR3 has 16 residues. V lost 2 bases, J lost 0 bases, and 9 bases lay in between. CDR3 sequence: CASSFGLSSGANVLTF. DNA for the CDR3: TGTGCCAGCAGCTTTGGACTGTCCTCTGGGGCCAACGTCCTGACTTTC.

This chain joins TRBV28 and TRBJ2-5; TRBD2 might be the D (6 bases). Trimming took off 6 bases at V and 4 bases at J, with 15 bases between the two ends. The CDR3 has 14 residues. The germline gives CDR1 MDHEN, CDR2 SYDVKM. The CDR3 sequence is CASSGDRGSETQYF. DNA for the CDR3: TGTGCCAGCAGCGGCGACCGGGGGTCAGAGACCCAGTACTTC.

The chain is built from TRBV27 and TRBJ1-4; D might be TRBD1 (5 bases). Trimming took 4 bases from V and 4 from J, leaving 16 bases between them. Germline CDR1 and CDR2: MNHEY and SMNVEV (reference sequence). The CDR3 length is 16 residues. In DNA form, the CDR3 reads TGTGCCAGCAGTTCTTGGCAGGGCCTCGGTAATGAAAAACTGTTTTTT. This translates into CASSSWQGLGNEKLFF.

This clonotype appeared many times. The CDR3 DNA reads as TGTGCCAGCACCAACTCCCTCGCAAGGGGCCAGCCCCAGCATTTT. This encodes CASTNSLARGQPQHF. This chain joins TRBV28 and TRBJ1-5; D might be TRBD1 (5 bases). V was pared by 7 bases and J by 7 bases, with 20 bases between. Germline V gene lookup returns CDR1 MDHEN and CDR2 SYDVKM. CDR3 length: 15 amino acids.

This clonotype was recorded many times. The chain recombines TRBV6-1 with TRBJ1-2, with unresolved D. The CDR3 loop spans 15 amino acids. Trimming took 6 bases from V and 4 from J, leaving 18 bases between them. Germline CDR1 reads MNHNS; CDR2 reads SASEGT. CDR3 DNA sequence: TGTGCCAGCAGGGGCTGGCAGCTCGAGATCTATGGCTACACCTTC. It is translated as CASRGWQLEIYGYTF.

This clonotype was observed at least ten times. The rearrangement uses TRBV20-1 and TRBJ1-4; no clear D. This CDR3 is 12 amino acids long. The germline CDR1 and CDR2 sequences are DFQATT and SNEGSKA (reference sequence). V was trimmed by 5 bases and J by 8 bases, leaving 12 bases between them. Written as DNA, the CDR3 is TGCAGTGCTGTCAGTCCTCAAGAAAAACTGTTTTTT. This codes for CSAVSPQEKLFF.

Ten or more counts support this clonotype. This chain uses TRBV5-1 with TRBJ1-1, with D maybe TRBD1 (5 bases). Deletions cut 0 bases from V and 11 bases from J, with 20 bases between. Per the germline V gene, CDR1 is SGHRS and CDR2 is YFSETQ. This CDR3 is 15 amino acids long. CDR3 bases: TGCGCCAGCAGCTTGGAGGGGATTCAGTACCGTGGGGCTTTCTTT. Translation: CASSLEGIQYRGAFF.